Listed here is a single TCR beta chain. The source of the sample is a study of cytomegalovirus exposure and HLA in healthy donors. The CDR3 consists of 14 residues. Trimming took 1 base from V and 1 from J, leaving 7 bases between them. The germline CDR1 and CDR2 sequences are SGHVS and FNYEAQ. In the PCR, 60 Vbeta and 13 Jbeta primers were used. This table comes from immunoSEQ multiplex PCR, and its TCRdb copy is limited to in-frame clones, with some not included. Among around 150,000 clones listed, around 68% were seen once. This receptor was taken from a man aged 50 or older in good health and CMV-seronegative. Sequencing input: PBMCs. V usage is TRBV7-6 and J usage is TRBJ1-1, with D maybe TRBD1 (6 bases). The CDR3 nucleotides read TGTGCCAGCAGCTTAGACAGGGCGAACACTGAAGCTTTCTTT. This codes for CASSLDRANTEAFF.